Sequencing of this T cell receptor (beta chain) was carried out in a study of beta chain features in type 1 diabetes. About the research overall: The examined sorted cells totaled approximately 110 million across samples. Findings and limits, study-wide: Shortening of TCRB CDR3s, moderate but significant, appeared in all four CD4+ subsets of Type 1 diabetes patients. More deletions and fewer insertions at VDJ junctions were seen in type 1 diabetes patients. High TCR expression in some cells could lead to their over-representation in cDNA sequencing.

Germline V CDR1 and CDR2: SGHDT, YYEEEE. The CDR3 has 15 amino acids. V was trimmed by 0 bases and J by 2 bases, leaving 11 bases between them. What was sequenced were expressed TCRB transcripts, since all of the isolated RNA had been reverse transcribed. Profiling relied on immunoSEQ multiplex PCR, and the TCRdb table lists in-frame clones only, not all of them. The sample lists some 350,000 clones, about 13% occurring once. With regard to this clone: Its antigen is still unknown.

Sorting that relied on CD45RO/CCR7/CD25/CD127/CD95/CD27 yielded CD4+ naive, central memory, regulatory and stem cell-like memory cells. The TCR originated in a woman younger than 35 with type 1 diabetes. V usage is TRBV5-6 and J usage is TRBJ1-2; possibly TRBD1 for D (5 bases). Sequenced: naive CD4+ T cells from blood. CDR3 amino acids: CASSLAGSGNYGYTF. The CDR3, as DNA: TGTGCCAGCAGCTTGGCCGGATCAGGGAACTATGGCTACACCTTC.